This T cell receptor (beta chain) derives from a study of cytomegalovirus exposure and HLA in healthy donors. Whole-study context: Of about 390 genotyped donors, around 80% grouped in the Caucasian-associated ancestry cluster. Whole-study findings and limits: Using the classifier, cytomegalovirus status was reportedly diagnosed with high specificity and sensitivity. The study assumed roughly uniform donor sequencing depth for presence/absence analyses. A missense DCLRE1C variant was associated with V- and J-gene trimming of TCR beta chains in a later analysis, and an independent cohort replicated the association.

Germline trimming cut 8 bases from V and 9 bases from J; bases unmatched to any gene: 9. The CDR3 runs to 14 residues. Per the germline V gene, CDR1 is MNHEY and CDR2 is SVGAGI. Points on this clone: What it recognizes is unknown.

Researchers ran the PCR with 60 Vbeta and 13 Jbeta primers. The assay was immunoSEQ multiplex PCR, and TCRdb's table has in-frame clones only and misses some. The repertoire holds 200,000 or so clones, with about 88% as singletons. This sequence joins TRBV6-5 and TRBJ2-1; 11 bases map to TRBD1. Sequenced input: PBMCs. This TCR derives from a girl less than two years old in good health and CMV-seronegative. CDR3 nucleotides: TGTGCCAGCGGACAGGGGGCGCCTCCGATTGAGCAGTTCTTC. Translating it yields CASGQGAPPIEQFF.